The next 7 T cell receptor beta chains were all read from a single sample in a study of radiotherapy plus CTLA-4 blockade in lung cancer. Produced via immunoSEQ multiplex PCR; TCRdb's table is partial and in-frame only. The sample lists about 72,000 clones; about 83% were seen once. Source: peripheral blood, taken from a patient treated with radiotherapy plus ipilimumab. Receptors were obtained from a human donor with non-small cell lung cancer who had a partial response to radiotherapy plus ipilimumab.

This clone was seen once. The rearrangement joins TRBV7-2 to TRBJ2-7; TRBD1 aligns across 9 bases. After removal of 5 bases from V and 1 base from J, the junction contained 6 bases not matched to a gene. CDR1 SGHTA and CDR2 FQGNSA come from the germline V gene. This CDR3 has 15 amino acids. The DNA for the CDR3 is TGTGCCAGCAGCCATGTGGACAGGGGTTCCTACGAGCAGTACTTC. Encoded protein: CASSHVDRGSYEQYF.

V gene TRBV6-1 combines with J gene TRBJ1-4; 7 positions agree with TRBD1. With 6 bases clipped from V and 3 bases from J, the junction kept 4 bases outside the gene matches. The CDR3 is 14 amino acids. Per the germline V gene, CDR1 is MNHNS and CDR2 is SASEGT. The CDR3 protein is CASSAGQSNEKLFF. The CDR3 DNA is TGTGCCAGCAGCGCGGGACAGTCTAATGAAAAACTGTTTTTT.

CDR3 coding DNA: TGCGCCACCCGACCCCAGGGGGCCGCAGATACGCAGTATTTT. It yields the protein CATRPQGAADTQYF. This sequence joins TRBV5-1 and TRBJ2-3; TRBD1 agrees at 8 bases. The CDR3 runs to 14 residues. Germline-derived CDR1 and CDR2 are SGHRS and YFSETQ. V lost 9 bases, J lost 4 bases, and 10 bases stayed unmatched.

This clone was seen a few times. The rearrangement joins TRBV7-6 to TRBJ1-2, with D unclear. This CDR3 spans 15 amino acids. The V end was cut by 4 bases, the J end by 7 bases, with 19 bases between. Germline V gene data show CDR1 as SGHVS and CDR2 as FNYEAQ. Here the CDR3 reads CASSSDGGRASGYTF. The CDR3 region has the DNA TGTGCCAGCAGCTCTGACGGAGGAAGGGCTAGTGGCTACACCTTC.

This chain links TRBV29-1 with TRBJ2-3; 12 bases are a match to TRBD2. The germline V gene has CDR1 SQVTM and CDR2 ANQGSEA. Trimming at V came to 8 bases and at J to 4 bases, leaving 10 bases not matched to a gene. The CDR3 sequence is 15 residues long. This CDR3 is CSSRASGRAADTQYF. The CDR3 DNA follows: TGCAGCTCTCGGGCTAGCGGGAGGGCTGCAGATACGCAGTATTTT.

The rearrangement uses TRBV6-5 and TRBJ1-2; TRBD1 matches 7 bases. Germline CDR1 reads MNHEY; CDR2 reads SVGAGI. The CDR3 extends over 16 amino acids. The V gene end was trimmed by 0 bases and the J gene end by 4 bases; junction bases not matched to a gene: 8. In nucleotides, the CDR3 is TGTGCCAGCAGTTACTCTAAACAGGGGTTTAGCTATGGCTACACCTTC. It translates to CASSYSKQGFSYGYTF.

CDR3 loop: CSVGGRQWTGEGYEQYF. CDR3 in DNA: TGCAGCGTTGGAGGGAGACAATGGACAGGGGAGGGGTACGAGCAGTACTTC. The rearrangement uses TRBV29-1 and TRBJ2-7, with 9 bases identical to TRBD1. Germline CDR1 is SQVTM and CDR2 is ANQGSEA. Losses at the gene ends were 4 bases for V and 4 bases for J; bases not matched to a gene: 17. CDR3 length: 17 residues.